The 10 T cell receptor beta chains below come from one sample, sequenced in a study of T-cell reconstitution after alpha-beta-depleted transplantation in children. The authors prepared the TCRbeta library with unique molecular identifiers. MiXCR was run by TCRdb on the PCR reads, yielding one entry per CDR3 protein. The sample lists a few hundred thousand distinct CDR3 sequences; about an eighth were seen once. The sequences come from PBMCs from the stem cell graft donor, collected from the stem cell graft. The receptor source for this set is a human donor who donated a stem cell graft to a child with combined immunodeficiency.

This clonotype came up a few times. The V call is TRBV6-1, the J call TRBJ2-7; 12 nucleotides agree with TRBD2. The germline V gene has CDR1 MNHNS and CDR2 SASEGT. The CDR3 covers 13 residues. Trimming took 5 bases from V and 5 from J; bases not matched to a gene: 1. The CDR3 DNA is TGTGCCAGCAGTAGGACTAGCGGGAACGAGCAGTACTTC. It codes for CASSRTSGNEQYF.

J is TRBJ2-3 and V is TRBV6-1; D remains unclear. V lost 7 bases, J lost 1 base, and 15 bases lay in between. The CDR3 sequence is 15 residues long. CDR1 and CDR2 from the germline V gene are MNHNS and SASEGT. The CDR3 nucleotides read TGTGCCAGCATTCAACATAGTCTCGGCACAGATACGCAGTATTTT. Protein product: CASIQHSLGTDTQYF.

The chain is built from TRBV10-3 and TRBJ2-7; 8 nucleotides match TRBD1. Trimming cost V 4 bases and J 4 bases; bases outside gene matches: 6. In germline, CDR1 is ENHRY, CDR2 SYGVKD. CDR3 length equals 14 residues. The CDR3 DNA reads as TGTGCCATCAGTGTGGGAACAGGGGGTTACGAGCAGTACTTC. This gives the protein CAISVGTGGYEQYF.

The V gene is TRBV12-3 or TRBV12-4, the J gene TRBJ2-5; no firm D call. Deletions cut 3 bases from V and 1 base from J, with 12 bases between. The CDR3 is 15 amino acids. The CDR3 protein is CASSFAPGGQETQYF. Here the CDR3 DNA reads TGTGCCAGCAGTTTCGCCCCGGGTGGCCAAGAGACCCAGTACTTC.

V usage is TRBV6-1 and J usage is TRBJ2-7, with 7 nucleotides matching TRBD1. The germline V gene encodes CDR1 MNHNS and CDR2 SASEGT. The CDR3 covers 17 residues. V trimming: 6 bases; J trimming: 2 bases; junction bases outside the gene matches: 16. CDR3 DNA: TGTGCCAGCAGAAACCCCGATTCTTGGACAGGCGCCTACGAGCAGTACTTC. This encodes CASRNPDSWTGAYEQYF.

The chain recombines TRBV18 with TRBJ2-1; 8 bases align to TRBD1. The germline V gene encodes CDR1 KGHSH and CDR2 LQKENI. This CDR3 contains 14 residues. Trimming removed 1 base from V and 7 bases from J; junction bases left unmatched: 3. The CDR3 sequence: CASSPRTGNNEQFF. The DNA for the CDR3 is TGTGCCAGCTCACCACGGACAGGGAATAATGAGCAGTTCTTC.

This clonotype was recorded at least ten times. The rearrangement uses TRBV13 and TRBJ1-1; no firm D call. In germline, CDR1 is PRHDT, CDR2 FYEKMQ (reference sequence). V was pared by 6 bases and J by 7 bases, with 9 bases between. The CDR3 sequence is 11 residues long. CDR3 coding DNA: TGTGCCAGCAGAGAGACGGGTGAAGCTTTCTTT. Amino acid sequence: CASRETGEAFF. Combining the CDR3 with reference TRBV13 and TRBJ1-1 gives the whole variable domain AAGVIQSPRHLIKEKRETATLKCYPIPRHDTVYWYQQGPGQDPQFLISFYEKMQSDKGSIPDRFSAQQFSDYHSELNMSSLELGDSALYFCASRETGEAFFGQGTRLTVV.

The chain couples TRBV9 to TRBJ2-2, with 11 bases fitting TRBD1. Germline trimming cut 4 bases from V and 6 bases from J; bases unmatched to any gene: 11. From germline, CDR1 is SGDLS and CDR2 YYNGEE. The CDR3 is made up of 17 amino acids. For the CDR3, the DNA is TGTGCCAGCAGCTTCCTTGGACAGGGGGCTCGTGCCGGGGAGCTGTTTTTT. It specifies CASSFLGQGARAGELFF.

CDR3 DNA: TGTGCCAGCAGCTTAGCTCCAGCGGGAGGATCCGAGCAGTACTTC. Its protein is CASSLAPAGGSEQYF. V is TRBV7-6 and J is TRBJ2-7; TRBD2 matches at 9 bases. With V trimmed by 0 bases and J by 6 bases, 6 bases remained unmatched. Germline V gives CDR1 SGHVS, CDR2 FNYEAQ. This CDR3 region has 15 residues. The full variable domain, in which reference TRBV7-6 and TRBJ2-7 provide the parts outside the CDR3, is GAGVSQSPRYKVTKRGQDVALRCDPISGHVSLYWYRQALGQGPEFLTYFNYEAQQDKSGLPNDRFSAERPEGSISTLTIQRTEQRDSAMYRCASSLAPAGGSEQYFGPGTRLTVT.

V is TRBV7-9 and J is TRBJ2-1; 9 bases line up with TRBD2. V was pared by 4 bases and J by 2 bases, with 6 bases of the junction left unmatched. The CDR3 has 16 residues. Germline lookup yields CDR1 SEHNR and CDR2 FQNEAQ (reference sequence). The DNA of the CDR3 is TGTGCCAGCAGCTCATGGACTAGCGAGACCTACAATGAGCAGTTCTTC. This translates into CASSSWTSETYNEQFF.